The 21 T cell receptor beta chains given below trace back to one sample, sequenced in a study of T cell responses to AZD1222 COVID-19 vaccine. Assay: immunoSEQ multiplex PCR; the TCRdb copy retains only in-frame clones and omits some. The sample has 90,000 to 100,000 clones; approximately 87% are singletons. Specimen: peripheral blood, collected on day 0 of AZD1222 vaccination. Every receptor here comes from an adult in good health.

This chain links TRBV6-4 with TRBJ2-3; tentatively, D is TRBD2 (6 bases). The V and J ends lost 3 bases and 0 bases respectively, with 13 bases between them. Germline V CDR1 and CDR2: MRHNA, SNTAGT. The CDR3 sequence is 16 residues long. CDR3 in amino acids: CASSDGGDASTDTQYF. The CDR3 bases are TGTGCCAGCAGTGATGGAGGGGATGCAAGCACAGATACGCAGTATTTT.

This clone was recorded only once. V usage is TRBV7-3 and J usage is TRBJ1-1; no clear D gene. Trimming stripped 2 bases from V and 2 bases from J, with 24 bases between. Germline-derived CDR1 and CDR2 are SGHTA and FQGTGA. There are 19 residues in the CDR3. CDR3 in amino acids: CASSLVVGRRPVENTEAFF. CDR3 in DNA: TGTGCCAGCAGCTTAGTTGTGGGTAGACGGCCGGTGGAAAACACTGAAGCTTTCTTT. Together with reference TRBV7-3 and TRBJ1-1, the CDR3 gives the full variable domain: GAGVSQTPSNKVTEKGKYVELRCDPISGHTALYWYRQSLGQGPEFLIYFQGTGAADDSGLPNDRFFAVRPEGSVSTLKIQRTERGDSAVYLCASSLVVGRRPVENTEAFFGQGTRLTVV.

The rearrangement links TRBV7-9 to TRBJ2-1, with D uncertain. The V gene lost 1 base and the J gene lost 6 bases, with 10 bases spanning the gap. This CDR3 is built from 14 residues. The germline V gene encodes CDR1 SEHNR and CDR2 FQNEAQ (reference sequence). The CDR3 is CASSLDVLGNEQFF. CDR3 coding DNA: TGTGCCAGCAGCTTAGACGTATTGGGCAATGAGCAGTTCTTC.

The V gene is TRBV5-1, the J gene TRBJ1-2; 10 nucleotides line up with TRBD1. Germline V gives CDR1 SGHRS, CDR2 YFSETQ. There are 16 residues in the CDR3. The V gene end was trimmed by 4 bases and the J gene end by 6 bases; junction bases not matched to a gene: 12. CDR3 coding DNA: TGCGCCAGCAGCGCAGGGACAGGGGAGGAATTAAATGGCTACACCTTC. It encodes CASSAGTGEELNGYTF.

CDR3 nucleotide sequence: TGTGCCAGCTCACCATCTCAGGGAACTAATGAAAAACTGTTTTTT. Translated, it gives CASSPSQGTNEKLFF. V is TRBV18 and J is TRBJ1-4; TRBD1 is a possible D gene (5 bases). V was cut by 2 bases and J by 1 base, with 8 bases left in between. Germline values: CDR1 KGHSH, CDR2 LQKENI. This CDR3 is built from 15 residues.

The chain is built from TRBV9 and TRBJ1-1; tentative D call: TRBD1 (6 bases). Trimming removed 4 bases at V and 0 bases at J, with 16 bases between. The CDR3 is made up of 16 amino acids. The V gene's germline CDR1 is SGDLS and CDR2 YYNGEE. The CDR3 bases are TGTGCCAGCAGCAGGGGGGCAGGGGTCATGAACACTGAAGCTTTCTTT. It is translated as CASSRGAGVMNTEAFF.

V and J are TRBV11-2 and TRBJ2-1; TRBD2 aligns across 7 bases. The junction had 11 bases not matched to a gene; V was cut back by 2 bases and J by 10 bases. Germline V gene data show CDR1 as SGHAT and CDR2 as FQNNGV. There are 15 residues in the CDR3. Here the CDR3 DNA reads TGTGCCAGCAGCTTAAGGAGACTAGCCAATTACGAGCAGTTCTTC. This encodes CASSLRRLANYEQFF.

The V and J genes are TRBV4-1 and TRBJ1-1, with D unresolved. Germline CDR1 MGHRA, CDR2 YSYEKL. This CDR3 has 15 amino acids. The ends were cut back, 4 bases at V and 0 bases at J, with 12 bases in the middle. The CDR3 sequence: CASSPVGLVNTEAFF. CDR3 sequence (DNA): TGCGCCAGCAGCCCGGTAGGGTTGGTGAACACTGAAGCTTTCTTT.

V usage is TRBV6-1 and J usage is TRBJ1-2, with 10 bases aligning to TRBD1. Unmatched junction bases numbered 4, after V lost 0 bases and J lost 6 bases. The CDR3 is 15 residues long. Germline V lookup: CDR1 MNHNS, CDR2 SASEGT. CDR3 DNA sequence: TGTGCCAGCAGTGAAGCGGGACAGGGGATTAATGGCTACACCTTC. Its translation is CASSEAGQGINGYTF.

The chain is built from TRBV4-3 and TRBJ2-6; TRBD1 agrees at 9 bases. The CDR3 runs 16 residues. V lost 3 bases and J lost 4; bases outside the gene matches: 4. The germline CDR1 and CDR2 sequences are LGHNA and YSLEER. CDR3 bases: TGCGCCAGCAGCCAGGGACAGGGAACCGGGGCCAACGTCCTGACTTTC. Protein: CASSQGQGTGANVLTF.

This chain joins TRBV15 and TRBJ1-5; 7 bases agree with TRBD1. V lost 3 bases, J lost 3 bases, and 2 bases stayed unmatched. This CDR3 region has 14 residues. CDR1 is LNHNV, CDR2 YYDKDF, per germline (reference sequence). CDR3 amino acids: CATSRGTDNQPQHF. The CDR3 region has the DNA TGTGCCACCAGCAGGGGGACAGACAATCAGCCCCAGCATTTT.

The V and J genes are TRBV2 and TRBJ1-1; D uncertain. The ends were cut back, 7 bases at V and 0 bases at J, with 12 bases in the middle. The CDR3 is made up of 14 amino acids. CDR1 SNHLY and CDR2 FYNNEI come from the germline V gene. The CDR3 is CASTRGQVNTEAFF. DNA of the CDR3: TGTGCCAGCACGCGAGGTCAGGTGAACACTGAAGCTTTCTTT.

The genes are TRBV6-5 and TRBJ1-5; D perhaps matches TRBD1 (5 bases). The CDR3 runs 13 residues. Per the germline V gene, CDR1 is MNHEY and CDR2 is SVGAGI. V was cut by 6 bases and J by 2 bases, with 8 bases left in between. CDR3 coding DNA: TGTGCCAGCAGGGCGGGGGGCAATCAGCCCCAGCATTTT. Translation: CASRAGGNQPQHF.

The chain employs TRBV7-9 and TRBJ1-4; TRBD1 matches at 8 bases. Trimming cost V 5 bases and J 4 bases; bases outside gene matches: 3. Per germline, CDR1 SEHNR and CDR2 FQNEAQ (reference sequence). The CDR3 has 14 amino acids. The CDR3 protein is CASSRQGFNEKLFF. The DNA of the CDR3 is TGTGCCAGCAGCCGACAGGGGTTTAATGAAAAACTGTTTTTT.

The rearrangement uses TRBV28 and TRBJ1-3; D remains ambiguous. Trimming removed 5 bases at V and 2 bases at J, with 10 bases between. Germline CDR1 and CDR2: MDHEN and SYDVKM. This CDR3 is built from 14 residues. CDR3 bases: TGTGCCAGCAGTGGGCAGGTCGCTGGAAACACCATATATTTT. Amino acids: CASSGQVAGNTIYF.

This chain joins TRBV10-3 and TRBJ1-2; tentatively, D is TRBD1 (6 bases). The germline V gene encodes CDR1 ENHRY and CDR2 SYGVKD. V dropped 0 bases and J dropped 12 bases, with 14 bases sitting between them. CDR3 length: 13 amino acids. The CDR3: CAISESKLTGNTF. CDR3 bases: TGTGCCATCAGTGAGTCGAAGCTTACAGGGAACACCTTC.

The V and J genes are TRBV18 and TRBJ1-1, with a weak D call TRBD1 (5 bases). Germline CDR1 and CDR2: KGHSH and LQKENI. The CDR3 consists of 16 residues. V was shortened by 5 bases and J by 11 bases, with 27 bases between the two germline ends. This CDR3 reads CASSDSGNGASVRAFF. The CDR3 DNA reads TGTGCCAGCTCAGACAGCGGAAACGGCGCCTCCGTCCGGGCTTTCTTT.

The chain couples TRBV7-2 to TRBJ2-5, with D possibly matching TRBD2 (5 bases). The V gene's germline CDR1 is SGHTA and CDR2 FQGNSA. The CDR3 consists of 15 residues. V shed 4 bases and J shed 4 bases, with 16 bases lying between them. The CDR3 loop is CASSSMLLGGETQYF. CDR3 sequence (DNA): TGTGCCAGCAGCTCAATGTTACTAGGTGGAGAGACCCAGTACTTC.

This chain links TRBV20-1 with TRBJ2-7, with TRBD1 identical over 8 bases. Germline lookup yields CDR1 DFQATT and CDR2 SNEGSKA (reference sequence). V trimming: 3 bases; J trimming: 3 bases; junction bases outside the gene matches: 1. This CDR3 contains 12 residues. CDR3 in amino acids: CSASDRGYEQYF. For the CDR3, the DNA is TGCAGTGCTAGTGACAGGGGCTACGAGCAGTACTTC.

The chain's CDR3 is CASSVEGQGFGGEAFF. Here the CDR3 DNA reads TGTGCCAGCAGCGTAGAAGGACAGGGCTTTGGGGGAGAAGCTTTCTTT. The chain recombines TRBV9 with TRBJ1-1; 8 bases match TRBD1. Germline CDR1 is SGDLS and CDR2 is YYNGEE. After removal of 0 bases from V and 8 bases from J, the junction contained 12 bases not matched to a gene. The CDR3 consists of 16 residues.

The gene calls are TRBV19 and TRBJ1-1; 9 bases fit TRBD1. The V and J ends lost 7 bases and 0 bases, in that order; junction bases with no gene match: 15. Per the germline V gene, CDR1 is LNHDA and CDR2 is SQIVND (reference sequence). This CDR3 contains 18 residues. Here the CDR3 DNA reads TGTGCCAGTAATGGACAGGGGCCATTATACCCCTTGAACACTGAAGCTTTCTTT. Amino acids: CASNGQGPLYPLNTEAFF.